The TCR beta chain under discussion was sequenced for a study of shared clonotypes between healthy human individuals. General study findings and limits: Non-shared clonotypes had lower generation probabilities than clonotypes shared by all four sorted-subset donors. As a rule, naive subsets had a larger estimated richness than memory subsets.

Concerning this clone: As yet, its antigen is unknown.

V was cut by 7 bases and J by 3 bases, with 15 bases left in between. CDR1 and CDR2 from the germline V gene are MNHEY and SMNVEV (reference sequence). This CDR3 is built from 15 residues. Naive CD8 cells were CD45RO-negative, positively selected for CCR7, excluding terminally differentiated effector memory CD45RA+ cells. The assay used deep level. Every subset had its genomic DNA shared out evenly among several immunoSEQ plates. Sequencing was performed with immunoSEQ multiplex PCR; in TCRdb, only in-frame clones are kept and a portion is missing. The table lists about 2 million clones, approximately 95% of them singletons.

This sequence was found in a young man in good health. The source material was naive CD8+ T cells sorted from blood. The chain links TRBV27 to TRBJ2-2; tentative D call: TRBD2 (5 bases). Here the CDR3 reads CASNHLGEDTGELFF. The CDR3 DNA sequence: TGTGCCAGCAACCACTTGGGAGAGGACACCGGGGAGCTGTTTTTT.